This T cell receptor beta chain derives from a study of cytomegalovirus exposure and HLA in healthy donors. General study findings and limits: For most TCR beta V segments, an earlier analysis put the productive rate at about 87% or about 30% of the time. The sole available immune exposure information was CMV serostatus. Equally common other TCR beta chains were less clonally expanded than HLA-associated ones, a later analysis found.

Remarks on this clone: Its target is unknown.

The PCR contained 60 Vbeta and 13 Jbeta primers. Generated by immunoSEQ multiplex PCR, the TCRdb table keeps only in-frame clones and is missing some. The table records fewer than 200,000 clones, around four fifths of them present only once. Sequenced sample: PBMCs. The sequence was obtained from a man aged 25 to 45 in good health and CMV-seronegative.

The CDR3 spells CASSSKGYTEAFF. CDR3 sequence (DNA): TGTGCCAGCAGCTCAAAGGGGTACACTGAAGCTTTCTTT. The V and J genes are TRBV28 and TRBJ1-1; D perhaps matches TRBD1 (5 bases). CDR3 size: 13 residues. Germline CDR1 and CDR2: MDHEN and SYDVKM. The V gene lost 6 bases and the J gene lost 3 bases, with 11 bases spanning the gap.